This TCR beta chain was captured by sequencing in a study of T cell responses to AZD1222 COVID-19 vaccine. Regarding the study as a whole: There were vaccine-associated CD4 TCRs across spike, dominant at 160-218 and 743-854.

As regards this clone: Its target is not known.

Germline CDR1 is LNHNV and CDR2 is YYDKDF (reference sequence). This CDR3 is 18 amino acids long. V was clipped by 6 bases and J by 0 bases; unmatched bases: 15. Method: immunoSEQ multiplex PCR; TCRdb's copy keeps in-frame clones and lacks some. Altogether about 85,000 clones are present, 85% to 95% being singletons, with the ten largest covering 8%. The chain employs TRBV15 and TRBJ2-7, with 9 bases matching TRBD1. This TCR was sampled from an adult who received the AZD1222 COVID-19 vaccine. The sample in question was peripheral blood, obtained 28 days after the second AZD1222 dose. In nucleotides, the CDR3 is TGTGCCACCAGAGATCTTACCGATGGGACAGGGAGCTCCTACGAGCAGTACTTC. Encoded protein: CATRDLTDGTGSSYEQYF.